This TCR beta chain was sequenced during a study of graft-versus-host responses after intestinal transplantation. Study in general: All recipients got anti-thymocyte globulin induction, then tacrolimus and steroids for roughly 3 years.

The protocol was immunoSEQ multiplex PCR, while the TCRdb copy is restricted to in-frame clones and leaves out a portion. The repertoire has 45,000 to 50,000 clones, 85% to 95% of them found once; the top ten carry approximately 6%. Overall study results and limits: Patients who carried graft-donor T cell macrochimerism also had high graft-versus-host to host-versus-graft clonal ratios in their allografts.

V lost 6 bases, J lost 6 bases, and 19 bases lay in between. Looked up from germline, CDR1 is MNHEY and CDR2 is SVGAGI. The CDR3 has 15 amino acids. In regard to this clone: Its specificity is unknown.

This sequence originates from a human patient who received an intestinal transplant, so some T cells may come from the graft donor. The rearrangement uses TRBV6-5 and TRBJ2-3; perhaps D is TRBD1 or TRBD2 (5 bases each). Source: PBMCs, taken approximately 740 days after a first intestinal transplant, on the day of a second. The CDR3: CASSPMGTGVDTQYF. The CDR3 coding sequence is TGTGCCAGCAGCCCGATGGGGACCGGCGTGGATACGCAGTATTTT.